The clone carrying this T cell receptor beta chain was seen a handful of times. Its matching antigen is unknown. These data originate in a study of molecular identifiers for immune sequencing clone quantification. Study-level results: Clones with over 20 RNA copies captured over 98% of effector molecules but under 1% of naive ones. Identical TCR molecules that share a barcode could lead to an underestimation of highly expanded clone sizes.

Looked up from germline, CDR1 is ENHRY and CDR2 is SYGVKD. CDR3 size: 17 residues. Deletions cut 3 bases from V and 2 bases from J, with 19 bases between. TCRdb recomputed calls from the PCR reads with MiXCR, one row per CDR3 protein. The sample records tens of thousands of distinct CDR3 sequences, about a sixth being singletons. This sequence joins TRBV10-3 and TRBJ1-2; maybe TRBD1 (6 bases). The sample taken for sequencing was naive CD8+ T cells from blood, with Jurkat cell RNA spiked in. Subset given: FACS-sorted CD8+CD4-CCR7+CD45RA+ naive T cells. This receptor was identified in a human donor in good health. Some libraries in this study had Jurkat cell RNA spiked in. This chain's CDR3 is CAISDPPGQGLNYGYTF. The CDR3, as DNA: TGTGCCATCAGTGACCCCCCGGGACAAGGGTTAAACTATGGCTACACCTTC.